The 20 T cell receptor beta chains reported below all come from one sample, sequenced in a study of blood T cell repertoires in COVID-19. Produced via immunoSEQ multiplex PCR; TCRdb's table is partial and in-frame only. The repertoire holds just over 20,000 clones, with under 90% as singletons. Sequenced: peripheral blood. The receptors come from a middle-aged man with active COVID-19.

The chain links TRBV9 to TRBJ2-1, with D maybe TRBD1 (6 bases). The V gene's germline CDR1 is SGDLS and CDR2 YYNGEE. V lost 2 bases and J 1 base, leaving 13 bases between the germline ends. The CDR3 has 16 residues. As DNA, the CDR3 is TGTGCCAGCAGCGTGGAACAGGGTCTATCCTACAATGAGCAGTTCTTC. Translated, it gives CASSVEQGLSYNEQFF.

The genes are TRBV4-3 and TRBJ2-2; 14 positions agree with TRBD2. Germline values: CDR1 LGHNA, CDR2 YSLEER. The length of the CDR3 is 17 residues. V lost 3 bases and J lost 4; bases outside the gene matches: 4. The CDR3 bases are TGCGCCAGCAGCCAGACTAGCGGGGGGGCCGGCACCGGGGAGCTGTTTTTT. It translates to CASSQTSGGAGTGELFF.

The V call is TRBV19, the J call TRBJ2-6; D unclear. The V end lost 1 base, the J end lost 4 bases, and 5 bases lay between the germline ends. The CDR3 consists of 14 residues. CDR1 and CDR2 (germline): LNHDA, SQIVND (reference sequence). DNA of the CDR3: TGTGCCAGTAGTATAGGTCTGGGGGCCAACGTCCTGACTTTC. Translating it yields CASSIGLGANVLTF.

The chain joins TRBV9 to TRBJ1-4, with D perhaps TRBD1 (5 bases). The CDR3 totals 16 residues. V gave up 0 bases and J gave up 8 bases, with 17 bases separating them. Germline V lookup: CDR1 SGDLS, CDR2 YYNGEE. The CDR3 DNA reads as TGTGCCAGCAGCGTAGCGTCTGTGAAGGGGCGGGAAAAACTGTTTTTT. Translating gives CASSVASVKGREKLFF. Full variable domain (outside the CDR3, taken from reference TRBV9 and TRBJ1-4): DSGVTQTPKHLITATGQRVTLRCSPRSGDLSVYWYQQSLDQGLQFLIQYYNGEERAKGNILERFSAQQFPDLHSELNLSSLELGDSALYFCASSVASVKGREKLFFGSGTQLSVL.

V and J are TRBV2 and TRBJ2-5; 7 nucleotides line up with TRBD2. Unmatched junction bases numbered 7, after V lost 4 bases and J lost 5 bases. The CDR3 runs 14 residues. The germline V gene has CDR1 SNHLY and CDR2 FYNNEI. CDR3: CASSAEQGGETQYF. The CDR3 DNA follows: TGTGCCAGCAGTGCTGAGCAGGGAGGGGAGACCCAGTACTTC.

This chain connects TRBV30 to TRBJ1-3; D is unresolved. There are 13 residues in the CDR3. The germline V gene encodes CDR1 GTSNPN and CDR2 SVGIG (reference sequence). Between the trimmed V and J ends, which lost 3 bases and 0 bases, there was a span of 6 bases. The CDR3: CAWRTPSGNTIYF. The CDR3 region has the DNA TGTGCCTGGAGGACACCCTCTGGAAACACCATATATTTT.

This chain's CDR3 is CASSLRLGQGPGELFF. For the CDR3, the DNA is TGTGCCAGCAGCTTGCGACTGGGACAGGGGCCTGGGGAGCTGTTTTTT. The rearrangement joins TRBV5-5 to TRBJ2-2; 10 bases are a match to TRBD1. This CDR3 is built from 16 residues. CDR1 is SGHKS, CDR2 YYEKEE, per germline (reference sequence). V lost 1 base and J lost 8; bases outside the gene matches: 8.

This clone was counted a single time. The chain uses TRBV7-2 and TRBJ2-5; TRBD2 is a possible D gene (6 bases). This CDR3 has 15 amino acids. V was pared by 5 bases and J by 0 bases, with 13 bases between. Germline V gene lookup returns CDR1 SGHTA and CDR2 FQGNSA. CDR3 coding DNA: TGTGCCAGCAGCGCTGGAGGGGCAAACCAAGAGACCCAGTACTTC. Its protein product is CASSAGGANQETQYF.

The rearrangement joins TRBV3-1 (or the pseudogene TRBV3-2) to TRBJ2-3; 8 nucleotides match TRBD1. J was trimmed by 2 bases and V by 2 bases; bases with no gene match: 9. Per germline, CDR1 LGHDT and CDR2 YNNKEL (reference sequence). The CDR3 has 17 amino acids. CDR3 DNA sequence: TGTGCCAGCAGCCAAATTTCAGGACAGGGAAACACAGATACGCAGTATTTT. Protein sequence: CASSQISGQGNTDTQYF.

The rearrangement uses TRBV10-2 and TRBJ2-3, with D possibly matching TRBD1 (6 bases). The CDR3 covers 13 residues. Trimming shortened V by 2 bases and J by 3 bases, and 6 bases separated the two germline ends. The germline V gene has CDR1 WSHSY and CDR2 SAAADI. CDR3 DNA sequence: TGCGCCAGCAGTGAGCAGGGGACAGATACGCAGTATTTT. The encoded protein is CASSEQGTDTQYF.

This sequence joins TRBV18 and TRBJ1-1; no clear D gene. Trimming stripped 3 bases from V and 1 base from J, with 6 bases between. The V gene's germline CDR1 is KGHSH and CDR2 LQKENI. The CDR3 has 13 amino acids. The CDR3 loop reads CASSPQKNTEAFF. CDR3 nucleotide sequence: TGTGCCAGCTCACCCCAGAAGAACACTGAAGCTTTCTTT.

V and J are TRBV7-2 and TRBJ2-1; 8 nucleotides match TRBD2. Germline V gene data show CDR1 as SGHTA and CDR2 as FQGNSA. The CDR3 has 13 amino acids. V lost 5 bases, J lost 7 bases, and 4 bases stayed unmatched. The CDR3 spells CASSAGGRNEQFF. CDR3 DNA sequence: TGTGCCAGCAGCGCGGGGGGTAGAAATGAGCAGTTCTTC.

This clone was found a few times. The genes are TRBV18 and TRBJ2-1; 8 bases are a match to TRBD2. The CDR3 spans 19 residues. Germline CDR1 and CDR2: KGHSH and LQKENI. Trimming cost V 3 bases and J 6 bases; bases outside gene matches: 19. The CDR3 spells CASSPYFIAGSSTGNEQFF. CDR3 sequence (DNA): TGTGCCAGCTCACCCTACTTCATAGCGGGGTCCTCAACAGGCAATGAGCAGTTCTTC.

This clone was observed once. The V and J genes are TRBV7-8 and TRBJ2-2; the D gene is possibly TRBD2 (7 bases). With 5 bases removed from V and 5 bases from J, the gap between germline ends came to 12 bases. The germline gives CDR1 SGHVS, CDR2 FQNEAQ. This CDR3 spans 14 amino acids. The CDR3 spells CASSPRGATGELFF. The CDR3 DNA reads TGTGCCAGCAGCCCCCGGGGGGCGACCGGGGAGCTGTTTTTT.

The rearrangement joins TRBV7-2 to TRBJ2-2; 12 bases fit TRBD1. This CDR3 contains 15 residues. Germline V gene lookup returns CDR1 SGHTA and CDR2 FQGNSA. The V segment lost 0 bases and the J segment 10 bases; nucleotides outside the gene matches: 3. CDR3 DNA: TGTGCCAGCAGCTTAGCCGGGACAGGGGGCGAGGAGCTGTTTTTT. It is translated as CASSLAGTGGEELFF.

V gene TRBV5-1 combines with J gene TRBJ1-2; 10 bases agree with TRBD1. V lost 4 bases and J lost 8; bases outside the gene matches: 11. This CDR3 has 15 residues. CDR1 is SGHRS, CDR2 YFSETQ, per germline. The CDR3 loop is CASSSGTGETGGYTF. For the CDR3, the DNA is TGCGCCAGCAGCAGCGGGACAGGGGAAACGGGAGGCTACACCTTC. Full variable domain (rest looked up from reference TRBV5-1 and TRBJ1-2): KAGVTQTPRYLIKTRGQQVTLSCSPISGHRSVSWYQQTPGQGLQFLFEYFSETQRNKGNFPGRFSGRQFSNSRSEMNVSTLELGDSALYLCASSSGTGETGGYTFGSGTRLTVV.

The CDR3 here is CASSQQQGFGYTF. DNA of the CDR3: TGTGCCAGCAGCCAACAACAGGGGTTTGGCTACACCTTC. The chain recombines TRBV5-6 with TRBJ1-2; TRBD1 matches at 7 bases. The ends lost 4 bases at V and 7 bases at J; junction bases unmatched: 7. The CDR3 has 13 amino acids. Germline V gene data show CDR1 as SGHDT and CDR2 as YYEEEE.

The V call is TRBV27, the J call TRBJ2-2, with unresolved D. V lost 6 bases and J lost 1, with 12 bases in between. Germline CDR1 is MNHEY and CDR2 is SMNVEV (reference sequence). The CDR3 is 15 residues long. CDR3 sequence: CASRTIRGNTGELFF. The CDR3 DNA sequence: TGTGCCAGCAGGACCATCAGAGGGAACACCGGGGAGCTGTTTTTT.

DNA of the CDR3: TGTGCCAGCAGCTTAGGTTTATCGAGCGGCACAACAGATACGCAGTATTTT. Its protein is CASSLGLSSGTTDTQYF. V usage is TRBV11-3 and J usage is TRBJ2-3; weak D call: TRBD2 (5 bases). The CDR3 runs to 17 residues. Germline loops: CDR1 SGHNT, CDR2 YENEEA. Trimming took 1 base from V and 3 from J, leaving 17 bases between them.

This clone was counted a few times. The V and J genes are TRBV5-1 and TRBJ2-5, with D possibly being TRBD2 (6 bases). CDR1 is SGHRS and CDR2 is YFSETQ in the germline V gene. This CDR3 is 14 amino acids long. V lost 1 base, J lost 5 bases, and 12 bases lay in between. CDR3 residues: CASSLRRVEETQYF. The CDR3 nucleotides read TGCGCCAGCAGCTTGCGGAGGGTAGAGGAGACCCAGTACTTC.